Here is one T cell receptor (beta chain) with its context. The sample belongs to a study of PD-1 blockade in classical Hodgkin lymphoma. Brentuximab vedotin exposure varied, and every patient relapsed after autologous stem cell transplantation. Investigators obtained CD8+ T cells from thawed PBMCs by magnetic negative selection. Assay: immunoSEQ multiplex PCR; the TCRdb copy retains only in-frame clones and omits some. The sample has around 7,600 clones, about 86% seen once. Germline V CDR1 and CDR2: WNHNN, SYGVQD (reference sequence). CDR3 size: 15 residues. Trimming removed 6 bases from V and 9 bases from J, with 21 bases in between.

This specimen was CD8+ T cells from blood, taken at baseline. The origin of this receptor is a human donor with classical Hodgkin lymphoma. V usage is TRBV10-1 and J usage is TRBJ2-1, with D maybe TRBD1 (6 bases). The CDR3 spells CASSMDSEVPGEQFF. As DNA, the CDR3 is TGCGCCAGCAGCATGGACAGTGAGGTTCCGGGTGAGCAGTTCTTC.